One sample yielded the 5 T cell receptor beta chains listed below, sequenced in a study of early T cells in non-severe SARS-CoV-2 infection. A single record per CDR3 protein comes from TCRdb applying MiXCR to the 5' RACE reads. This table has some 44,000 distinct CDR3 sequences, about 5.9% appearing once. Sample: whole blood, taken at baseline. These receptors were collected from an adult who was a healthcare worker with PCR-confirmed SARS-CoV-2 infection or an uninfected control (not recorded which).

This clonotype was counted at least ten times. The J gene is TRBJ1-5, the V gene TRBV30; weak D call: TRBD1 (5 bases). Trimming shortened V by 4 bases and J by 3 bases, and 10 bases separated the two germline ends. Germline V gene lookup returns CDR1 GTSNPN and CDR2 SVGIG (reference sequence). This CDR3 is 13 amino acids long. The DNA of the CDR3 is TGTGCCTGGACAGGGCAGGTCAATCAGCCCCAGCATTTT. This codes for CAWTGQVNQPQHF.

This clonotype was counted only a few times. The rearrangement joins TRBV28 to TRBJ1-6; TRBD1 might be the D (6 bases). Per germline, CDR1 MDHEN and CDR2 SYDVKM. This CDR3 has 14 residues. V was pared by 6 bases and J by 8 bases, with 14 bases between. CDR3 nucleotides: TGTGCCAGCAGACCATCAGGGGATCATTCACCCCTCCACTTT. This translates into CASRPSGDHSPLHF.

The chain links TRBV7-9 to TRBJ2-1; weak D call: TRBD2 (6 bases). The length of the CDR3 is 14 residues. Germline V gene lookup returns CDR1 SEHNR and CDR2 FQNEAQ (reference sequence). Trimming took off 1 base at V and 9 bases at J, with 13 bases between the two ends. The CDR3 DNA reads as TGTGCCAGCAGCTTAGTGGGACTTCCCGGTGAGCAGTTCTTC. Translated, it gives CASSLVGLPGEQFF.

This clonotype was detected many times. The chain carries TRBV12-3 or TRBV12-4 and TRBJ1-2; tentative D call: TRBD1 (6 bases). The CDR3 spans 13 residues. V lost 4 bases, J lost 4 bases, and 10 bases lay in between. CDR3 in amino acids: CASSSRTVYGYTF. The CDR3 coding sequence is TGTGCCAGCAGTTCCCGGACAGTCTATGGCTACACCTTC.

The CDR3 coding sequence is TGTGCCAGCAGGAGAGGCGACTCTGGAAACACCATATATTTT. Protein sequence: CASRRGDSGNTIYF. This chain links TRBV7-8 with TRBJ1-3; D unresolved. CDR1 is SGHVS, CDR2 FQNEAQ, per germline. V was cut by 6 bases and J by 0 bases, with 9 bases left in between. The CDR3 consists of 14 residues.